This T cell receptor beta chain was recovered during a study of blood T cell repertoires in COVID-19. Study background: In each case, the material was cDNA or gDNA derived from T cells, B-cell-depleted T cells, or PBMCs.

Original processing methods: Researchers report that nucleated cell counts were estimated from reference gene primer amplification. Measured with immunoSEQ multiplex PCR; TCRdb has only the in-frame clones, and not every one. V and J calls and clone size follow that table, whereas D and trimming were derived from the DNA. The table shows 120,000 to 150,000 clones, with around nine tenths occurring only once. The source of this sequence is a woman aged 25 to 39 with acute COVID-19. The sample was PBMCs or T cells enriched from blood (not recorded which).

This chain's CDR3 is CASSPLAGSLVDEQFF. The CDR3, as DNA: TGTGCCAGCTCACCACTGGCGGGATCATTGGTCGATGAGCAGTTCTTC. The gene calls are TRBV18 and TRBJ2-1; the D gene is possibly TRBD2 (6 bases). The CDR3 is made up of 16 amino acids. The V end lost 1 base, the J end lost 8 bases, and 18 bases lay between the germline ends. Germline V CDR1 and CDR2: KGHSH, LQKENI.